These 20 T cell receptor beta chains were sequenced from one sample in a study of blood T cell repertoires in COVID-19. Measured with immunoSEQ multiplex PCR; TCRdb has only the in-frame clones, and not every one. Among roughly 100,000 clones listed, around 74% were seen once. The specimen sequenced was peripheral blood. Receptors were obtained from a woman in her 70s with acute or convalescent COVID-19.

The CDR3 DNA reads as TGTGCCAGCAGCTTGTGGACAGGGGCTCAGGGCTACACCTTC. Its translation: CASSLWTGAQGYTF. The genes are TRBV13 and TRBJ1-2; 9 bases map to TRBD1. V shed 3 bases, J shed 8 bases, and the junction held 7 bases outside the gene matches. The germline V gene encodes CDR1 PRHDT and CDR2 FYEKMQ (reference sequence). This CDR3 is built from 14 residues.

V usage is TRBV5-5 and J usage is TRBJ1-6; no clear D gene. This CDR3 contains 13 residues. Trimming removed 6 bases at V and 7 bases at J, with 11 bases between. Germline V CDR1 and CDR2: SGHKS, YYEKEE (reference sequence). Written as DNA, the CDR3 is TGTGCCAGCACCACCGGGAGGAATTCACCCCTCCACTTT. This translates into CASTTGRNSPLHF.

Of note for this clone: Other DNA sequences in the sample encode the same CDR3. The CDR3 reads CASSPTRDRGLNEQFF. The CDR3 DNA reads TGTGCCAGCAGTCCCACCCGGGACAGGGGGCTTAATGAGCAGTTCTTC. The chain is built from TRBV27 and TRBJ2-1, with TRBD1 identical over 12 bases. The CDR3 length is 16 residues. Germline CDR1 and CDR2: MNHEY and SMNVEV (reference sequence). V shed 5 bases, J shed 7 bases, and the junction held 9 bases outside the gene matches.

V usage is TRBV9 and J usage is TRBJ2-5; 7 nucleotides match TRBD2. CDR3 size: 13 residues. The trim removed 7 bases at V and 3 bases at J, leaving 6 bases unmatched. Per germline, CDR1 SGDLS and CDR2 YYNGEE. CDR3 DNA sequence: TGTGCCAGCGCGGGAGCGGGGAAAGAGACCCAGTACTTC. This gives the protein CASAGAGKETQYF. Using reference TRBV9 and TRBJ2-5 for the parts outside the CDR3, the full variable domain is DSGVTQTPKHLITATGQRVTLRCSPRSGDLSVYWYQQSLDQGLQFLIQYYNGEERAKGNILERFSAQQFPDLHSELNLSSLELGDSALYFCASAGAGKETQYFGPGTRLLVL.

The chain combines TRBV19 with TRBJ2-7, with 9 bases aligning to TRBD1. V lost 6 bases and J lost 6; bases outside the gene matches: 9. CDR3 length: 14 amino acids. CDR1 is LNHDA, CDR2 SQIVND, per germline (reference sequence). The CDR3 DNA sequence: TGTGCCAGTAGCCCGGGACAGGGATTGACCGAGCAGTACTTC. The encoded protein is CASSPGQGLTEQYF.

The chain joins TRBV18 to TRBJ2-1; D perhaps matches TRBD2 (5 bases). Trimming left V 4 bases short and J 12 bases short, with 16 bases between. Per germline, CDR1 KGHSH and CDR2 LQKENI. The CDR3 has 13 amino acids. The CDR3 protein is CASSLTTRDRQFF. In nucleotides, the CDR3 is TGTGCCAGCTCACTTACGACTCGGGATCGGCAGTTCTTC.

The chain has TRBV11-2 and TRBJ2-1, with no clear D. V gave up 2 bases and J gave up 2 bases, with 10 bases separating them. The CDR3 extends over 15 amino acids. Germline V gene lookup returns CDR1 SGHAT and CDR2 FQNNGV. This chain's CDR3 is CASSLLLYPYNEQFF. The CDR3 coding sequence is TGTGCCAGCAGCTTATTACTCTACCCCTACAATGAGCAGTTCTTC.

There are a few counts of this clone. The rearrangement joins TRBV9 to TRBJ2-7; 9 nucleotides match TRBD2. From germline, CDR1 is SGDLS and CDR2 YYNGEE. The CDR3 contains 15 residues. J was trimmed by 4 bases and V by 4 bases; bases with no gene match: 9. CDR3 sequence reads: CASSPHRGGAYEQYF. The CDR3 nucleotides read TGTGCCAGCAGCCCCCATCGCGGGGGGGCGTACGAGCAGTACTTC.

The chain is built from TRBV5-1 and TRBJ2-7, with D unclear. This CDR3 comprises 12 residues. Germline V lookup: CDR1 SGHRS, CDR2 YFSETQ. V was cut by 3 bases and J by 6 bases, with 10 bases left in between. The CDR3 sequence is CASSSPLGEQYF. The CDR3 DNA reads TGCGCCAGCAGCTCGCCGCTAGGCGAGCAGTACTTC.

This chain joins TRBV12-1 and TRBJ1-3; the table's D call, TRBD1, was not checked against the DNA. TRBV12-1 is a known pseudogene. The CDR3 runs to 22 residues. CDR3 amino acids: CASSSLSHRVHSFQSSGNTIYF. DNA of the CDR3: TGTGCCAGCAGCTCATTGAGCCACAGAGTACACAGCTTCCAGAGCTCTGGAAACACCATATATTTT.

This CDR3 is CASSYGGATDTQYF. The CDR3 nucleotides are TGTGCCAGCAGTTACGGGGGGGCCACAGATACGCAGTATTTT. This chain links TRBV6-2 or TRBV6-3 with TRBJ2-3; a weak D match, TRBD2 (7 bases). V dropped 2 bases and J dropped 2 bases, with 8 bases sitting between them. The CDR3 spans 14 residues. The germline CDR1 and CDR2 sequences are MNHEY and SVGEGT.

The rearrangement joins TRBV10-2 to TRBJ1-1; TRBD1 aligns across 7 bases. Losses at the gene ends were 7 bases for V and 2 bases for J; bases not matched to a gene: 4. The CDR3 contains 13 residues. CDR1 WSHSY and CDR2 SAAADI come from the germline V gene. CDR3 sequence: CASTDRINTEAFF. CDR3 nucleotide sequence: TGCGCCAGCACGGACAGGATTAACACTGAAGCTTTCTTT.

The chain uses TRBV27 and TRBJ2-2; 8 bases match TRBD1. V trimming: 3 bases; J trimming: 5 bases; junction bases outside the gene matches: 5. Germline CDR1 and CDR2: MNHEY and SMNVEV (reference sequence). This CDR3 comprises 15 residues. CDR3 nucleotides: TGTGCCAGCAGTTTTGACAGGGGTAGGACCGGGGAGCTGTTTTTT. The encoded protein is CASSFDRGRTGELFF.

The chain is built from TRBV7-9 and TRBJ1-5; D ambiguous. In germline, CDR1 is SEHNR, CDR2 FQNEAQ (reference sequence). This CDR3 region has 13 residues. V was clipped by 1 base and J by 5 bases, with 6 bases between them. The chain's CDR3 is CASSLVRDQPQHF. The CDR3 DNA follows: TGTGCCAGCAGCTTAGTACGAGATCAGCCCCAGCATTTT.

This clone was recorded a few times. The J gene is TRBJ1-5, the V gene TRBV30, with a weak D call TRBD1 (6 bases). From germline, CDR1 is GTSNPN and CDR2 SVGIG (reference sequence). The CDR3 totals 15 residues. Trimming cost V 1 base and J 3 bases, with 13 bases left between them. This CDR3 reads CAWSAGRGINQPQHF. CDR3 DNA: TGTGCCTGGAGTGCGGGAAGGGGGATCAATCAGCCCCAGCATTTT.

This chain links TRBV5-1 with TRBJ2-2; 10 positions match TRBD1. This CDR3 region has 15 residues. Unmatched junction bases numbered 3, after V lost 1 base and J lost 6 bases. Per the germline V gene, CDR1 is SGHRS and CDR2 is YFSETQ. CDR3 bases: TGCGCCAGCAGCTTGAGTGGACAGGGGGCCGGGGAGCTGTTTTTT. This translates into CASSLSGQGAGELFF.

This clone turned up a few times. The V gene is TRBV29-1, the J gene TRBJ2-7, with TRBD1 matching 7 bases. The germline gives CDR1 SQVTM, CDR2 ANQGSEA. Trimming removed 5 bases from V and 0 bases from J; junction bases left unmatched: 7. The CDR3 sequence is 14 residues long. The CDR3 spells CSVSQGQHSYEQYF. The DNA for the CDR3 is TGCAGCGTTTCTCAGGGACAGCACTCCTACGAGCAGTACTTC.

This chain links TRBV20-1 with TRBJ1-1; the D gene is possibly TRBD1 (6 bases). Trimming removed 3 bases from V and 0 bases from J, with 14 bases in between. The CDR3 extends over 15 amino acids. Germline-derived CDR1 and CDR2 are DFQATT and SNEGSKA (reference sequence). In DNA form, the CDR3 reads TGCAGTGCTAGTAACTCCAGGGGCCTGAACACTGAAGCTTTCTTT. Protein sequence: CSASNSRGLNTEAFF.

The gene calls are TRBV10-3 and TRBJ2-3; D is unclear. Trimming shortened V by 6 bases and J by 0 bases, and 10 bases separated the two germline ends. The CDR3 is 14 amino acids. Germline V gene data show CDR1 as ENHRY and CDR2 as SYGVKD. This CDR3 is CAIRVTTSTDTQYF. In DNA form, the CDR3 reads TGTGCCATCAGGGTCACTACTAGCACAGATACGCAGTATTTT.

This rearrangement joins TRBV6-5 to TRBJ1-4; a possible D gene is TRBD1 (5 bases). V lost 4 bases, J lost 5 bases, and 14 bases lay in between. This CDR3 has 15 residues. CDR1 MNHEY and CDR2 SVGAGI come from the germline V gene. This chain's CDR3 is CASSLDSLINEKLFF. The CDR3 region has the DNA TGTGCCAGCAGTTTAGACAGTTTAATCAATGAAAAACTGTTTTTT.